One and the same sample provided the 16 T cell receptor beta chains below, sequenced in a study of T cell repertoires in cytomegalovirus infection. One entry per CDR3 protein results from TCRdb running MiXCR on the reads. The sample has roughly 760,000 distinct CDR3 sequences, 35% to 45% seen once. The sequenced sample consisted of PBMCs. The receptors were gathered from a human donor in good health (CMV status not recorded). Some clones in this sample may be carry-over from other donors' samples.

This clonotype appeared a few times. The chain employs TRBV7-2 and TRBJ2-7, with TRBD1 matching 7 bases. Unmatched junction bases numbered 12, after V lost 5 bases and J lost 5 bases. The CDR3 covers 15 residues. CDR1 and CDR2 from the germline V gene are SGHTA and FQGNSA. The DNA of the CDR3 is TGTGCCAGCAGCCACTCGACCCGGGACAGCCACGAGCAGTACTTC. Protein product: CASSHSTRDSHEQYF.

This clonotype was observed at least ten times. The V and J genes are TRBV7-6 and TRBJ1-2; 8 nucleotides agree with TRBD1. Losses at the gene ends were 5 bases for V and 7 bases for J; bases not matched to a gene: 6. The germline V gene encodes CDR1 SGHVS and CDR2 FNYEAQ. The CDR3 contains 13 residues. In DNA, the CDR3 is TGTGCCAGCAGCATCGGGACAGGAGTTGGCTACACCTTC. It is translated as CASSIGTGVGYTF.

The chain combines TRBV7-9 with TRBJ1-5; a weak D match, TRBD1 (6 bases). This CDR3 comprises 15 residues. Germline lookup yields CDR1 SEHNR and CDR2 FQNEAQ (reference sequence). V lost 5 bases to trimming and J lost 7 bases, with 18 bases between them. CDR3 region: CASSEGGRGEQPQHF. CDR3 nucleotide sequence: TGTGCCAGCAGCGAAGGCGGCAGGGGTGAGCAGCCCCAGCATTTT.

This chain joins TRBV19 and TRBJ2-1; 8 bases map to TRBD2. With V trimmed by 3 bases and J by 4 bases, 5 bases remained unmatched. The CDR3 is 15 residues long. The germline V gene encodes CDR1 LNHDA and CDR2 SQIVND (reference sequence). CDR3 loop: CASSITLAGYNEQFF. CDR3 sequence (DNA): TGTGCCAGTAGTATCACGTTAGCGGGGTACAATGAGCAGTTCTTC.

This clonotype was counted a few times. This sequence joins TRBV28 and TRBJ1-5; 8 nucleotides match TRBD1. The germline V gene has CDR1 MDHEN and CDR2 SYDVKM. The CDR3 is 16 amino acids. V shed 5 bases and J 2 bases; nucleotides not matched to a gene: 8. CDR3 region: CASSPPGGVGNQPQHF. CDR3 coding DNA: TGTGCCAGCAGTCCCCCAGGGGGCGTCGGCAATCAGCCCCAGCATTTT.

A remark on this clonotype: A much larger clone lies one base from this, so it may be a read error. The chain has TRBV7-2 and TRBJ2-1; D perhaps matches TRBD1 (7 bases). The germline V gene encodes CDR1 SGHTA and CDR2 FQGNSA. The CDR3 contains 15 residues. The CDR3 DNA is TGTGCCAGCAGCCCCCAGGGGGGAGAAGGGAATGAGCAGTTATTC. Translated: CASSPQGGEGNEQLF. Filled out from reference TRBV7-2 and TRBJ2-1, the complete variable domain reads GAGVSQSPSNKVTEKGKDVELRCDPISGHTALYWYRQSLGQGLEFLIYFQGNSAPDKSGLPSDRFSAERTGGSVSTLTIQRTQQEDSAVYLCASSPQGGEGNEQLFGPGTRLTVL.

With regard to this clonotype: One end of the junction fails to match germline, which may point to a read error. The chain employs TRBV25-1 and TRBJ1-1; TRBD1 matches at 7 bases. Germline lookup yields CDR1 MGHDK and CDR2 SYGVNS. This CDR3 is built from 13 residues. CDR3 protein: CANSERAGGGSFF. The DNA for the CDR3 is TGTGCCAACAGTGAACGGGCAGGGGGTGGATCTTTCTTT.

The chain links TRBV7-1 to TRBJ2-7, with D perhaps given as TRBD1 or TRBD2 (5 bases each). TRBV7-1 carries the ORF label, with uncertain function. This CDR3 is 16 amino acids long. V lost 5 bases and J 0 bases, leaving 17 bases between the germline ends. This CDR3 reads CASSPGAGSLSYEQYF. The DNA of the CDR3 is TGTGCCAGCAGCCCCGGGGCCGGATCCCTCTCCTACGAGCAGTACTTC.

The genes are TRBV28 and TRBJ2-7; D not resolved. CDR3 size: 15 residues. Germline CDR1 is MDHEN and CDR2 is SYDVKM. The V end was cut by 8 bases, the J end by 6 bases, with 23 bases between. The CDR3 reads CASSLLGSGGAEQYF. CDR3 DNA: TGTGCCAGCTCGCTCTTAGGTAGTGGTGGCGCCGAGCAGTACTTC.

V gene TRBV11-2 combines with J gene TRBJ2-7; D remains ambiguous. Trimming cost V 1 base and J 6 bases, with 7 bases left between them. Per the germline V gene, CDR1 is SGHAT and CDR2 is FQNNGV. There are 12 residues in the CDR3. CDR3 nucleotide sequence: TGTGCCAGCAGCTTAGTAAAGGGCGAGCAGTACTTC. As protein: CASSLVKGEQYF.

The J gene is TRBJ2-1, the V gene TRBV7-6; TRBD2 matches at 8 bases. CDR1 and CDR2 (germline): SGHVS, FNYEAQ. This CDR3 has 16 amino acids. The J segment lost 5 bases and the V segment lost 0 bases, leaving 6 bases of the junction unmatched. This chain's CDR3 is CASSLAGGLVNNEQFF. CDR3 nucleotide sequence: TGTGCCAGCAGCTTAGCTGGGGGACTAGTCAACAATGAGCAGTTCTTC.

This clonotype was seen more than once but under ten times. The chain employs TRBV7-8 and TRBJ2-2, with a possible D match to TRBD2 (6 bases). With 0 bases removed from V and 1 base from J, the gap between germline ends came to 12 bases. The CDR3 length is 17 residues. From germline, CDR1 is SGHVS and CDR2 FQNEAQ. In DNA, the CDR3 is TGTGCCAGCAGCTTAGCGCGTCCGGGGGTGAACACCGGGGAGCTGTTTTTT. Its translation is CASSLARPGVNTGELFF.

The chain carries TRBV18 and TRBJ1-1; the D is unclear. There are 14 residues in the CDR3. The germline V and J ends were trimmed by 2 bases and 5 bases, with 12 bases remaining between them. Germline values: CDR1 KGHSH, CDR2 LQKENI. Here the CDR3 reads CASSPMGQGTEAFF. The CDR3, as DNA: TGTGCCAGCTCACCAATGGGCCAAGGGACTGAAGCTTTCTTT.

This clonotype was detected only a few times. This rearrangement joins TRBV19 to TRBJ1-2, with 9 positions matching TRBD1. The CDR3 runs to 13 residues. The germline gives CDR1 LNHDA, CDR2 SQIVND (reference sequence). The V gene end was trimmed by 8 bases and the J gene end by 6 bases; junction bases not matched to a gene: 7. The CDR3, as DNA: TGTGCCAGTGGGGACAGGGCTGCGGATGGCTACACCTTC. Encoded protein: CASGDRAADGYTF. Full variable domain (rest looked up from reference TRBV19 and TRBJ1-2): DGGITQSPKYLFRKEGQNVTLSCEQNLNHDAMYWYRQDPGQGLRLIYYSQIVNDFQKGDIAEGYSVSREKKESFPLTVTSAQKNPTAFYLCASGDRAADGYTFGSGTRLTVV.

This clonotype was counted a few times. The chain uses TRBV24-1 and TRBJ2-3; D might be TRBD1 (5 bases). The CDR3 is made up of 15 amino acids. CDR1 and CDR2 from the germline V gene are KGHDR and SFDVKD. The V end was cut by 4 bases, the J end by 1 base, with 11 bases between. For the CDR3, the DNA is TGTGCCACCAGTGAGGATACGACAGGCACAGATACGCAGTATTTT. This sequence encodes CATSEDTTGTDTQYF.

This clonotype showed up many times. This chain joins TRBV7-8 and TRBJ1-3, with TRBD1 matching over 8 bases. Germline V gene data show CDR1 as SGHVS and CDR2 as FQNEAQ. V shed 4 bases and J 0 bases; nucleotides not matched to a gene: 5. This CDR3 is 16 amino acids long. The CDR3 region is CASSYGQGLSGNTIYF. The CDR3 DNA reads TGTGCCAGCAGCTACGGACAGGGCCTCTCTGGAAACACCATATATTTT.